The source of this T cell receptor beta chain is a study of cytomegalovirus exposure and HLA in healthy donors. Study overall: Per a later analysis, the roughly 680 first-cohort and 100 to 150 validation repertoires shared one platform. Study results and caveats: Subsequent analysis showed first-cohort TCR clusters tending to co-occur in some 120 validation repertoires. Accounts indicate the classifier identified cytomegalovirus status with strong specificity and sensitivity.

CDR3 length: 11 amino acids. The germline CDR1 and CDR2 sequences are MNHNY and SVGAGI (reference sequence). V trimming: 9 bases; J trimming: 8 bases; junction bases outside the gene matches: 2. A word on this clone: Its specificity is unknown.

The protocol was immunoSEQ multiplex PCR, while the TCRdb copy is restricted to in-frame clones and leaves out a portion. The table shows about 140,000 clones, with almost 85% occurring only once. The study drew the donors from its 120-subject validation cohort, separate from the approximately 700-subject first cohort. The specimen sequenced was PBMCs. This TCR was sampled from a man aged 25 to 40 in good health and CMV-seropositive. The chain recombines TRBV6-6 with TRBJ1-4; 8 bases agree with TRBD1. In DNA, the CDR3 is TGTGCCAGTTCAGGGGGCGAAAAACTGTTTTTT. This gives the protein CASSGGEKLFF.